This T cell receptor beta chain was captured in a study of post-analysis software for immune sequencing data. Study in general: Some patients lacked subtype; others had relapsing-remitting, secondary progressive or progressive-relapsing disease. Broader study findings: Normalized Chao1 diversity in multiple sclerosis patients fell significantly below that of controls. Strong co-clustering by F measure linked samples that shared a preparation batch.

Libraries were made from TCR beta cDNA, and they carried unique molecular identifiers. The authors obtained approximately 460,000 cDNA molecules from about 0.94 to 9.7 million T cells. TCRdb re-called the PCR reads with MiXCR, one entry per CDR3 protein. Among about 200,000 distinct CDR3 sequences listed, roughly 28% were seen once. This clonotype has just a few counts. The target antigen is unknown. Sequenced sample: blood. The clonotype comes from a girl younger than 18 with multiple sclerosis.

CDR3 protein: CASSRHHFSNQPQHF. The CDR3 nucleotides read TGTGCCAGCAGTCGACACCACTTTAGCAATCAGCCCCAGCATTTT. The chain is built from TRBV28 and TRBJ1-5; the D is unclear. Trimming took off 5 bases at V and 0 bases at J, with 11 bases between the two ends. The germline V gene encodes CDR1 MDHEN and CDR2 SYDVKM. CDR3 length equals 15 residues.